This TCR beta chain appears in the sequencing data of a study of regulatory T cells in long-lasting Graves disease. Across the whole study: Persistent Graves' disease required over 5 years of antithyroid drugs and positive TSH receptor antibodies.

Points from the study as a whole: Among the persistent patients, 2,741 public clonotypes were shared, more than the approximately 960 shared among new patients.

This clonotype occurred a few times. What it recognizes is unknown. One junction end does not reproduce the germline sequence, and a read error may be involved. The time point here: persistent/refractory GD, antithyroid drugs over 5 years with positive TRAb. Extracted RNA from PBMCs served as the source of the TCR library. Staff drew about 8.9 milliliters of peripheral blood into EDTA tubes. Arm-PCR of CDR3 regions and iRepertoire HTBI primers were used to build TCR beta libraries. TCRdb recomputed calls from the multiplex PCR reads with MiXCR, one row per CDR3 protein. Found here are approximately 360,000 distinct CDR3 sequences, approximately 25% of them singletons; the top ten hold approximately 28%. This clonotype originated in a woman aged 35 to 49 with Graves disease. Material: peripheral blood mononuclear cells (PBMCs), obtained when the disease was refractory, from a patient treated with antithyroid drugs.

CDR3 amino acids: CASRGQAETEALF. The CDR3 DNA reads as TGTGCCAGCAGGGGACAGGCGGAGACTGAAGCTCTCTTT. V and J are TRBV6-2 or TRBV6-3 and TRBJ1-1, with 8 positions matching TRBD1. This CDR3 spans 13 amino acids. In germline, CDR1 is MNHEY, CDR2 SVGEGT.